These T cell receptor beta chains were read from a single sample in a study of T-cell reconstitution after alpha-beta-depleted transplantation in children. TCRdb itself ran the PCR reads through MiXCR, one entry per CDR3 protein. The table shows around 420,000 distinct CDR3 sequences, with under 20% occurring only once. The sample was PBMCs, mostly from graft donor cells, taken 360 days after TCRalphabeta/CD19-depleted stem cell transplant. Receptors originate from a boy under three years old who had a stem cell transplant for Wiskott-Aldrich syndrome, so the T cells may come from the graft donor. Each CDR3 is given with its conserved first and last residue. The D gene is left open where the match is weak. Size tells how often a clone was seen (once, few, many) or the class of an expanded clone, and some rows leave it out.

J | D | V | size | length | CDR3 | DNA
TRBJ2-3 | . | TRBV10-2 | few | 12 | CASSEQFGTQYF | TGCGCCAGCAGTGAGCAGTTTGGGACGCAGTATTTT
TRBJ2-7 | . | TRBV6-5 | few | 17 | CASSYSSSGQSSYEQYF | TGTGCCAGCAGTTACTCGTCCAGCGGTCAGAGTTCCTACGAGCAGTACTTC
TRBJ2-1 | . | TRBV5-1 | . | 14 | CASSTTPPNNEQFF | TGCGCCAGCAGCACGACTCCGCCGAACAATGAGCAGTTCTTC
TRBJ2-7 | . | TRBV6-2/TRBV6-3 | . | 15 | CASSPLRGFSYEQYF | TGTGCCAGCAGTCCTTTGCGGGGTTTCTCCTACGAGCAGTACTTC
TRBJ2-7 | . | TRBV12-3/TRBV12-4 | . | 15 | CASSLRAGTFSEQYF | TGTGCCAGCAGTTTACGGGCAGGGACCTTTTCCGAGCAGTACTTC
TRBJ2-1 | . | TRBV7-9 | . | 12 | CASSLDWDEQFF | TGTGCCAGCAGTCTCGACTGGGATGAGCAGTTCTTC
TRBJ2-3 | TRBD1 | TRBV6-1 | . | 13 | CASSQGALRTQYF | TGTGCCAGCAGTCAGGGGGCGCTTAGGACGCAGTATTTT
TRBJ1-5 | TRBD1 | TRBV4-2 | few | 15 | CASSPAGQGDQPQHF | TGTGCCAGCAGCCCCGCAGGCCAGGGGGATCAGCCCCAGCATTTT
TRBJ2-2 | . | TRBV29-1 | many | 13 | CSVDDRIDGELFF | TGCAGCGTTGATGACAGAATTGACGGGGAGCTGTTTTTT
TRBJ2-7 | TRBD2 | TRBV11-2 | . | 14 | CASSFGTSVSGQYF | TGTGCCAGCAGCTTTGGGACTAGCGTAAGCGGGCAGTACTTC
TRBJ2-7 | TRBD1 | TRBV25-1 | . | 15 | CASSEWGQGAYEQYF | TGTGCCAGCAGTGAATGGGGACAGGGGGCCTACGAGCAGTACTTC
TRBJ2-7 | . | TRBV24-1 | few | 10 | CATSGGTQYF | TGTGCCACCAGTGGAGGGACACAGTACTTC
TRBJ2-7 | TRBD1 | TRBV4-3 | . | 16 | CASSQDLHRGSYEQYF | TGCGCCAGCAGCCAAGATCTACACAGGGGCTCCTACGAGCAGTACTTC
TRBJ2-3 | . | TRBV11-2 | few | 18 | CASSLGTGGRGPGDTQYF | TGTGCCAGCAGCTTAGGCACGGGCGGCCGGGGGCCCGGAGATACGCAGTATTTT
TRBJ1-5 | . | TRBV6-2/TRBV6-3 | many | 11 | CASSQGSPQHF | TGTGCCAGCAGCCAGGGATCGCCCCAGCATTTT
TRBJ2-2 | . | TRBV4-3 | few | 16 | CASSQDSGLPNGELFF | TGCGCCAGCAGCCAAGACTCGGGACTCCCTAACGGGGAGCTGTTTTTT
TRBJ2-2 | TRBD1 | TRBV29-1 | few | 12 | CSGGTGSGELFF | TGCAGCGGGGGGACAGGGAGCGGGGAGCTGTTTTTT
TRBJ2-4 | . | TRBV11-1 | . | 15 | CASSLAKGQGNIQYF | TGTGCCAGCAGCTTAGCCAAGGGGCAGGGAAACATTCAGTACTTC
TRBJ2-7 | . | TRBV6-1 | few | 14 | CASSPRDTAYEQYF | TGTGCCAGCTCCCCACGGGACACCGCCTACGAGCAGTACTTC
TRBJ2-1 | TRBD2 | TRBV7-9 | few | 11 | CASSTSGPRFF | TGTGCCAGCAGCACTAGCGGGCCGCGGTTCTTC
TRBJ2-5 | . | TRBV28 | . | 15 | CASSPSGGVEETQYF | TGTGCCAGCAGTCCGAGCGGCGGGGTAGAAGAGACCCAGTACTTC
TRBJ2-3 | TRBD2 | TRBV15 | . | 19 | CATSRYILRTSQQTDTQYF | TGTGCCACCAGCAGATATATACTTCGGACTAGTCAACAGACAGATACGCAGTATTTT
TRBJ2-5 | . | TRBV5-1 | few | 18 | CASSLYPLTDSELGTQYF | TGCGCCAGCAGCTTGTACCCCTTGACAGACTCCGAACTCGGGACCCAGTACTTC
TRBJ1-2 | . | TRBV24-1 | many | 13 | CATSEAGNYGYTF | TGTGCCACCAGTGAAGCAGGAAACTATGGCTACACCTTC
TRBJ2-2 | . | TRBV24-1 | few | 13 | CATRREDTGELFF | TGTGCCACCCGGAGGGAGGACACCGGGGAGCTGTTTTTT
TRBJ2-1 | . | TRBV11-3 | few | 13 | CASRRSTAYEQFF | TGTGCCAGCCGCCGCTCGACTGCCTATGAGCAGTTCTTC
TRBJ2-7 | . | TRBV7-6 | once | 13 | CASSLARRDEQYF | TGTGCCAGCAGCTTAGCGCGGAGGGACGAGCAGTACTTC
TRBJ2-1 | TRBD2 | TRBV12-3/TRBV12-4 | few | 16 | CASTFQRESYYNEQFF | TGTGCCAGCACCTTCCAGCGGGAGTCGTACTACAATGAGCAGTTCTTC
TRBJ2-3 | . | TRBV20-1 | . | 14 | CSALTARGTDTQYF | TGCAGTGCTCTGACTGCGAGGGGCACAGATACGCAGTATTTT
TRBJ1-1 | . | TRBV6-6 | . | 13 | CASVKQENTEAFF | TGTGCCAGCGTCAAACAGGAGAACACTGAAGCTTTCTTT
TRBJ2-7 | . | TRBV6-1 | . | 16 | CASSETLTGVKDEQYF | TGTGCCAGCAGTGAAACCCTGACAGGCGTCAAGGACGAGCAGTACTTC